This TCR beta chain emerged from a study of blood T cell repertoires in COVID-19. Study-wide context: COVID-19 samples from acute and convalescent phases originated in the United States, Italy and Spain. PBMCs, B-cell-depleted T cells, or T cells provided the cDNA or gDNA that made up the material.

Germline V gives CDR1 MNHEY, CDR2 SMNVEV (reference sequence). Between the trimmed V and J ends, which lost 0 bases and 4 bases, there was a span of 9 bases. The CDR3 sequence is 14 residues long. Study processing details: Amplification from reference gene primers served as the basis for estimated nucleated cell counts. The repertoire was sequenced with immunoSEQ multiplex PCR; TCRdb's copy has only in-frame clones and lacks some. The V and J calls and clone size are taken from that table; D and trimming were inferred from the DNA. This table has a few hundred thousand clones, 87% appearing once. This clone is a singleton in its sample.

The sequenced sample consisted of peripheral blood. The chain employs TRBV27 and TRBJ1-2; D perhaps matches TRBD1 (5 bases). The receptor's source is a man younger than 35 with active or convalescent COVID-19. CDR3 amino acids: CASSLSGGLYGYTF. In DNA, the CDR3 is TGTGCCAGCAGTTTATCCGGGGGACTCTATGGCTACACCTTC.